The 17 T cell receptor beta chains listed next were all sequenced from one sample in a study of shared clonotypes between healthy human individuals. Sequencing used immunoSEQ multiplex PCR; TCRdb keeps in-frame clones, though not all of them. This sample carries under 2,000,000 clones, less than 95% of them seen once, and the ten largest clones take 0.9% to 1.5%. Terminally differentiated effector memory CD45RA+ cells were excluded by CCR7 positive selection of CD45RO-negative cells. The source material was naive CD8+ T cells sorted from blood. The receptor set was obtained from a man between 18 and 35 years old in good health.

The chain carries TRBV6-5 and TRBJ2-1, with D hard to call. This CDR3 has 14 residues. V was clipped by 2 bases and J by 9 bases, with 14 bases between them. Looked up from germline, CDR1 is MNHEY and CDR2 is SVGAGI. CDR3 loop: CASSYGLGIVEQFF. CDR3 DNA sequence: TGTGCCAGCAGTTACGGTTTGGGTATTGTTGAGCAGTTCTTC.

A note on this clone: The sample contains more than one DNA sequence encoding this CDR3. This chain connects TRBV7-9 to TRBJ2-7; possible D gene TRBD2, 5 bases. V lost 5 bases, J lost 4 bases, and 6 bases lay in between. The CDR3 has 11 residues. Per the germline V gene, CDR1 is SEHNR and CDR2 is FQNEAQ (reference sequence). CDR3 region: CASSTGYEQYF. The CDR3 bases are TGTGCCAGCAGCACGGGGTACGAGCAGTACTTC. Looking up the rest from reference TRBV7-9 and TRBJ2-7 gives the full variable domain: DTGVSQNPRHKITKRGQNVTFRCDPISEHNRLYWYRQTLGQGPEFLTYFQNEAQLEKSRLLSDRFSAERPKGSFSTLEIQRTEQGDSAMYLCASSTGYEQYFGPGTRLTVT.

V is TRBV6-5 and J is TRBJ2-1; D possibly uses TRBD1 or TRBD2 (6 bases each). The V end lost 10 bases, the J end lost 6 bases, and 16 bases lay between the germline ends. The CDR3 loop spans 13 amino acids. The germline V gene has CDR1 MNHEY and CDR2 SVGAGI. This chain's CDR3 is CAIGGRGGNEQFF. The DNA of the CDR3 is TGTGCCATTGGGGGCAGGGGAGGCAATGAGCAGTTCTTC.

V and J are TRBV6-1 and TRBJ1-5; D uncertain. Per the germline V gene, CDR1 is MNHNS and CDR2 is SASEGT. The V end lost 1 base, the J end lost 0 bases, and 7 bases lay between the germline ends. The CDR3 length is 15 residues. In nucleotides, the CDR3 is TGTGCCAGCAGTGAAGTGGGAGTTAGCAATCAGCCCCAGCATTTT. It is translated as CASSEVGVSNQPQHF.

The chain has TRBV2 and TRBJ2-7; TRBD1 matches at 10 bases. The CDR3 sequence is 16 residues long. The V gene end was trimmed by 4 bases and the J gene end by 3 bases; junction bases not matched to a gene: 9. Germline CDR1 and CDR2: SNHLY and FYNNEI. The CDR3 DNA reads TGTGCCAGCAGTGGACAGGGGGCGACCGGAAACTACGAGCAGTACTTC. It encodes CASSGQGATGNYEQYF.

This sequence joins TRBV7-8 and TRBJ2-7, with no clear D. V gave up 1 base and J gave up 7 bases, with 14 bases separating them. Germline V gene sequence: CDR1 SGHVS, CDR2 FQNEAQ. The CDR3 consists of 14 residues. The CDR3 sequence: CASSLDVSYREQYF. The DNA of the CDR3 is TGTGCCAGCAGCTTAGATGTTAGCTATAGAGAGCAGTACTTC.

The rearrangement joins TRBV15 to TRBJ1-3, with D hard to call. The CDR3 loop spans 15 amino acids. CDR1 LNHNV and CDR2 YYDKDF come from the germline V gene (reference sequence). The V end lost 7 bases, the J end lost 0 bases, and 13 bases lay between the germline ends. In DNA form, the CDR3 reads TGTGCCACCACCGAGTTGGGTTTCTCTGGAAACACCATATATTTT. Translation: CATTELGFSGNTIYF.

The CDR3 sequence is CASSYRELFF. The CDR3 coding sequence is TGTGCCAGCAGTTATCGCGAGCTGTTTTTT. This sequence joins TRBV6-6 and TRBJ2-2; D is ambiguous. In germline, CDR1 is MNHNY, CDR2 SVGAGI (reference sequence). CDR3 length equals 10 residues. Trimming left V 3 bases short and J 11 bases short, with 4 bases between.

J is TRBJ1-5 and V is TRBV30, with D possibly matching TRBD1 (5 bases). Trimming stripped 2 bases from V and 4 bases from J, with 18 bases between. Germline CDR1 is GTSNPN and CDR2 is SVGIG (reference sequence). This CDR3 contains 16 residues. This CDR3 reads CAWSPPIVGANQPQHF. The DNA for the CDR3 is TGTGCCTGGAGTCCCCCAATCGTAGGGGCGAATCAGCCCCAGCATTTT.

CDR3 sequence (DNA): TGTGCCAGAAGCTTGGCCCCTCCAGGGGGGCTGAACACTGAAGCTTTCTTT. It translates to CARSLAPPGGLNTEAFF. The chain carries TRBV5-3 and TRBJ1-1, with TRBD1 matching over 7 bases. TRBV5-3 is noted as an ORF with a role that remains uncertain. V shed 0 bases and J 0 bases; nucleotides not matched to a gene: 8. The CDR3 loop spans 17 amino acids.

This clone occurred a few times. The chain combines TRBV7-9 with TRBJ1-1; D not certain. The ends were cut back, 2 bases at V and 2 bases at J, with 12 bases in the middle. The CDR3 sequence is 15 residues long. From germline, CDR1 is SEHNR and CDR2 FQNEAQ (reference sequence). CDR3 coding DNA: TGTGCCAGCAGCTTAACCCCCGCGGGTAACACTGAAGCTTTCTTT. The encoded protein is CASSLTPAGNTEAFF.

The chain recombines TRBV5-1 with TRBJ1-2, with D perhaps matching TRBD1 (6 bases). CDR3 size: 14 residues. CDR1 SGHRS and CDR2 YFSETQ come from the germline V gene. V lost 1 base to trimming and J lost 2 bases, with 9 bases between them. CDR3 protein: CASSLLQGNYGYTF. CDR3 nucleotides: TGCGCCAGCAGCTTGCTACAGGGAAACTATGGCTACACCTTC.

The chain links TRBV9 to TRBJ2-7, with TRBD2 matching over 10 bases. From germline, CDR1 is SGDLS and CDR2 YYNGEE. There are 15 residues in the CDR3. V lost 3 bases and J lost 4; bases outside the gene matches: 7. CDR3 nucleotides: TGTGCCAGCAGCGGAACAAGCGGGAGGGAATACGAGCAGTACTTC. This encodes CASSGTSGREYEQYF.

Details on this clone: Additional DNA sequences in this sample encode the identical CDR3. The J gene is TRBJ2-6, the V gene TRBV28; D is undetermined. Germline CDR1 and CDR2: MDHEN and SYDVKM. Trimming took off 6 bases at V and 2 bases at J, with 2 bases between the two ends. The CDR3 has 12 residues. CDR3 sequence (DNA): TGTGCCAGCAGCCCTGGGGCCAACGTCCTGACTTTC. Protein sequence: CASSPGANVLTF.

The rearrangement uses TRBV5-6 and TRBJ2-6, with TRBD1 matching over 9 bases. The CDR3 is 19 residues long. V trimming: 4 bases; J trimming: 2 bases; junction bases outside the gene matches: 13. Germline CDR1 is SGHDT and CDR2 is YYEEEE. This chain's CDR3 is CASSPPRDRVQAGANVLTF. For the CDR3, the DNA is TGTGCCAGCAGCCCACCCCGGGACAGGGTTCAGGCTGGGGCCAACGTCCTGACTTTC.

The V call is TRBV6-1, the J call TRBJ1-4; the D gene is possibly TRBD1 (5 bases). With 3 bases removed from V and 0 bases from J, the gap between germline ends came to 11 bases. The CDR3 runs to 16 residues. Germline V gene lookup returns CDR1 MNHNS and CDR2 SASEGT. Here the CDR3 reads CASSEGTIATNEKLFF. The CDR3 coding sequence is TGTGCCAGCAGTGAGGGGACGATTGCAACTAATGAAAAACTGTTTTTT.

The chain carries TRBV9 and TRBJ2-5; 12 bases are a match to TRBD2. The germline V gene encodes CDR1 SGDLS and CDR2 YYNGEE. The CDR3 length is 18 residues. V lost 4 bases and J lost 5; bases outside the gene matches: 15. The CDR3 DNA is TGTGCCAGCAGCCCAGGAACTAGCGGGGGGCCGAGGTGGGAGACCCAGTACTTC. It encodes CASSPGTSGGPRWETQYF.